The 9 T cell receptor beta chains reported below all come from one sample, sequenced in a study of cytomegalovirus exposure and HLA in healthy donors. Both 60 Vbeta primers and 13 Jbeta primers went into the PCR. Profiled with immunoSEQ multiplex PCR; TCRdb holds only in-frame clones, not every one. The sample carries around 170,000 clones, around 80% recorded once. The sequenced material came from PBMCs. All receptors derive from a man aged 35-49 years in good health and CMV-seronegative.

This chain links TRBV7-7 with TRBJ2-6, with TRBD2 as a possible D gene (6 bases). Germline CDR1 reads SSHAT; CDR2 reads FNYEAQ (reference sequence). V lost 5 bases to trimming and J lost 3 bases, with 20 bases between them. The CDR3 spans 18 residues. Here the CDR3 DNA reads TGTGCCAGCAGCCCATTGACACAGCGGGTTGGTGGGGCCAACGTCCTGACTTTC. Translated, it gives CASSPLTQRVGGANVLTF.

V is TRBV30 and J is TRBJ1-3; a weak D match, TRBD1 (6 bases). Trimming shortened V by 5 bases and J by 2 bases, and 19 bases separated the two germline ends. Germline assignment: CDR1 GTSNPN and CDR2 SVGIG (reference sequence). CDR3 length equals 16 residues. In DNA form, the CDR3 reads TGTGCCTGGGGAATGACAGGCGGCAGACCTGGAAACACCATATATTTT. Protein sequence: CAWGMTGGRPGNTIYF.

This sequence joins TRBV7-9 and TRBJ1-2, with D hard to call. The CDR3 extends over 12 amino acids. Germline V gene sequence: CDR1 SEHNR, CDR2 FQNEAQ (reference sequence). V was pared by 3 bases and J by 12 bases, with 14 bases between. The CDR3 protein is CASSFEGGRNTF. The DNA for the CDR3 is TGTGCCAGCAGCTTCGAGGGAGGGAGGAACACCTTC.

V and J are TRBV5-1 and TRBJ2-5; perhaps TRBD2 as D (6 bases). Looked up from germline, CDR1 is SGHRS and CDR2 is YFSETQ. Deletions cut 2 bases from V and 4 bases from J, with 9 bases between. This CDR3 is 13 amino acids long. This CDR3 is CASSFSGRETQYF. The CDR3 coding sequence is TGCGCCAGCAGCTTTTCCGGGAGAGAGACCCAGTACTTC. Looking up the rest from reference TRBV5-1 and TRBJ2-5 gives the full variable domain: KAGVTQTPRYLIKTRGQQVTLSCSPISGHRSVSWYQQTPGQGLQFLFEYFSETQRNKGNFPGRFSGRQFSNSRSEMNVSTLELGDSALYLCASSFSGRETQYFGPGTRLLVL.

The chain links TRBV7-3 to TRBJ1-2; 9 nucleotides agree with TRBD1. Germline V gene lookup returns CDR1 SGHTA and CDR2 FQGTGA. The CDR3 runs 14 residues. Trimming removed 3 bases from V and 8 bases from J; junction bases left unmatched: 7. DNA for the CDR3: TGTGCCAGCAGCTTCGGACAGGGGTCGGAAGGCTACACCTTC. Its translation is CASSFGQGSEGYTF.

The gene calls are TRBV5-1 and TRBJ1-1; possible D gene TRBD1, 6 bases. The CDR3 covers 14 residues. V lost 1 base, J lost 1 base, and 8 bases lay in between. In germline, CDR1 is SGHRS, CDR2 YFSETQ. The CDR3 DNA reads TGCGCCAGCAGCTTGCAGGGGAAGAACACTGAAGCTTTCTTT. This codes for CASSLQGKNTEAFF. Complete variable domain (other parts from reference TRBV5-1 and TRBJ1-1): KAGVTQTPRYLIKTRGQQVTLSCSPISGHRSVSWYQQTPGQGLQFLFEYFSETQRNKGNFPGRFSGRQFSNSRSEMNVSTLELGDSALYLCASSLQGKNTEAFFGQGTRLTVV.

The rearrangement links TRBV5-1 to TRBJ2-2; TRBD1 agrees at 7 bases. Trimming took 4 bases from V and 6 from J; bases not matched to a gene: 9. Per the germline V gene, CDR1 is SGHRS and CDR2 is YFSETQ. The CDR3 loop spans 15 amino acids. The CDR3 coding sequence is TGCGCCAGCAGCGTTGACAGGGTCGAGGCCGGGGAGCTGTTTTTT. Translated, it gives CASSVDRVEAGELFF.

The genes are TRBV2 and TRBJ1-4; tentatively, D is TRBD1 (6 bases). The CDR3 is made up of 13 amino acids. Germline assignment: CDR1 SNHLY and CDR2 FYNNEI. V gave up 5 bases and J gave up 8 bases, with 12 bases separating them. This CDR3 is CASSFQGYEKLFF. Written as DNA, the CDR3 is TGTGCCAGCAGTTTTCAGGGGTACGAAAAACTGTTTTTT.

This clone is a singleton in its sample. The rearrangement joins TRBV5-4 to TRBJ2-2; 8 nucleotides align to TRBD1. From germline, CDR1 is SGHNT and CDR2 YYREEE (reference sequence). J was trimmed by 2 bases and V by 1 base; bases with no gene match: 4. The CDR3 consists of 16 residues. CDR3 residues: CASSLRTGLNTGELFF. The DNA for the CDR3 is TGTGCCAGCAGCTTGCGGACAGGGTTAAACACCGGGGAGCTGTTTTTT.